Listed below are T cell receptor beta chains from one sample, sequenced in a study of blood T cell repertoires in COVID-19. Profiled with immunoSEQ multiplex PCR; TCRdb holds only in-frame clones, not every one. The repertoire holds 200,000 to 250,000 clones, with 65% to 85% as singletons. Sequencing input: PBMCs or T cells enriched from blood (not recorded which). All receptors come from a woman aged 40 to 50 with acute COVID-19. Both conserved end residues are part of each CDR3. Clone sizes are given selectively: once, few, many, or a class where the clone is expanded.

v_call	cdr3_length	clone_size	j_call	cdr3_aa
TRBV5-6	18	NA	TRBJ2-2	CASSFAIRGGRGTGELFF
TRBV30	12	NA	TRBJ1-2	CAWTLGPYGYTF
TRBV19	11	NA	TRBJ2-1	CASSYPGEQFF
TRBV10-1	15	NA	TRBJ1-3	CASSETGSPGNTIYF
TRBV19	15	NA	TRBJ1-5	CASSMGTGDGQPQHF
TRBV18	14	NA	TRBJ2-1	CASSPRTSFDEQFF
TRBV11-2	14	NA	TRBJ2-7	CASTGTVPPYEQYF
TRBV27	16	NA	TRBJ2-3	CASSWFGGTSGHTQYF
TRBV5-4	14	NA	TRBJ2-7	CASSLVGQGAKQYF
TRBV20-1	15	few	TRBJ1-5	CSASGGGFTNQPQHF
TRBV7-2	16	NA	TRBJ1-5	CASSLGGPGSNQPQHF
TRBV4-1	16	NA	TRBJ2-5	CASSQEENRVIETQYF
TRBV28	15	NA	TRBJ1-1	CASSFSRGRRTEAFF
TRBV4-3	14	NA	TRBJ2-1	CASSSDTHYNEQFF
TRBV4-1	16	NA	TRBJ2-4	CASSQVGRGAKNIQYF
TRBV6-5	14	NA	TRBJ1-4	CASSFRGPREKLFF
TRBV5-6	15	once	TRBJ1-6	CASSLVDRRTSTLHF
TRBV28	17	once	TRBJ2-3	CASSFGSGGPSTDTQYF
TRBV7-6	12	NA	TRBJ1-3	CASSGGGYTIYF
TRBV6-5	15	NA	TRBJ2-6	CASNEQHSGANVLTF
TRBV7-9	18	NA	TRBJ1-4	CASSLPGTGGATNEKLFF
TRBV27	17	NA	TRBJ1-6	CASSLRQGMFDNSPLHF
TRBV10-3	13	NA	TRBJ1-1	CAISESRGTEAFF
TRBV7-3	15	NA	TRBJ2-3	CASSVAGRGTDTQYF
TRBV27	16	NA	TRBJ1-1	CASYLDRQGLQTEAFF
TRBV7-8	14	NA	TRBJ1-2	CASSLGGQGARHTF